This is a list of T cell receptor beta chains from one sample in a study of blood T cell repertoires in COVID-19. Libraries were prepared by immunoSEQ multiplex PCR; TCRdb keeps only in-frame clonotypes and omits some of them. The table shows 150,000 to 200,000 clones, with roughly 90% occurring only once. The source material was PBMCs or T cells enriched from blood (not recorded which). These receptors came from a human donor with acute COVID-19. The donor label of this sample is uncertain. CDR3s include the opening cysteine and the closing phenylalanine or tryptophan. The D gene is left open where the match is weak. Expanded clones get a size class; other rows say once, few or many, or leave the size out.

CDR3aa: CASSYPPGDSHTGELFF
CDR3nt: TGTGCCAGCAGTTATCCCCCCGGGGACAGTCACACCGGGGAGCTGTTTTTT
d_gene: TRBD1
j_gene: TRBJ2-2
len: 17
v_gene: TRBV6-2/TRBV6-3
abundance: .

CDR3aa: CASSLGVASGNEQFF
CDR3nt: TGTGCCAGCAGCTTAGGCGTAGCGTCTGGCAATGAGCAGTTCTTC
d_gene: .
j_gene: TRBJ2-1
len: 15
v_gene: TRBV7-6
abundance: .

CDR3aa: CASSPTGGSTDTQYF
CDR3nt: TGTGCCAGCAGCCCGACAGGGGGTAGCACAGATACGCAGTATTTT
d_gene: TRBD1
j_gene: TRBJ2-3
len: 15
v_gene: TRBV5-8
abundance: .

CDR3aa: CASSEDYRTDTQYF
CDR3nt: TGTGCCAGCAGTGAAGACTATCGCACAGATACGCAGTATTTT
d_gene: .
j_gene: TRBJ2-3
len: 14
v_gene: TRBV2
abundance: .

CDR3aa: CASSRLQGTDTQYF
CDR3nt: TGTGCCAGCAGTAGACTACAGGGAACAGATACGCAGTATTTT
d_gene: .
j_gene: TRBJ2-3
len: 14
v_gene: TRBV25-1
abundance: .

CDR3aa: CASSFQFSSYNEQFF
CDR3nt: TGCGCCAGCAGCTTTCAGTTCAGCTCCTACAATGAGCAGTTCTTC
d_gene: .
j_gene: TRBJ2-1
len: 15
v_gene: TRBV5-1
abundance: .

CDR3aa: CSVVGLYEQYF
CDR3nt: TGCAGCGTTGTTGGGCTCTACGAGCAGTACTTC
d_gene: .
j_gene: TRBJ2-7
len: 11
v_gene: TRBV29-1
abundance: .

CDR3aa: CAWSPLWSGGAGETQYF
CDR3nt: TGTGCCTGGAGTCCCCTCTGGAGCGGGGGGGCGGGAGAGACCCAGTACTTC
d_gene: TRBD2
j_gene: TRBJ2-5
len: 17
v_gene: TRBV30
abundance: .

CDR3aa: CASSEYGTGGKRSNQPQHF
CDR3nt: TGCGCCAGCAGTGAGTATGGGACAGGGGGCAAAAGGAGCAATCAGCCCCAGCATTTT
d_gene: TRBD1
j_gene: TRBJ1-5
len: 19
v_gene: TRBV10-2
abundance: .

CDR3aa: CASSLVSGSMNTEAFF
CDR3nt: TGTGCCAGCAGCTTAGTTTCAGGGTCCATGAACACTGAAGCTTTCTTT
d_gene: .
j_gene: TRBJ1-1
len: 16
v_gene: TRBV11-2
abundance: .

CDR3aa: CASSLGPKNIQYF
CDR3nt: TGTGCCAGCAGCCTCGGTCCCAAAAACATTCAGTACTTC
d_gene: .
j_gene: TRBJ2-4
len: 13
v_gene: TRBV5-4
abundance: .

CDR3aa: CAWSAGRVQPQHF
CDR3nt: TGTGCCTGGAGTGCGGGCAGGGTCCAGCCCCAGCATTTT
d_gene: .
j_gene: TRBJ1-5
len: 13
v_gene: TRBV30
abundance: .

CDR3aa: CASSEAMTGNGYTF
CDR3nt: TGTGCCAGCAGTGAAGCGATGACAGGGAATGGCTACACCTTC
d_gene: TRBD1
j_gene: TRBJ1-2
len: 14
v_gene: TRBV6-1
abundance: .

CDR3aa: CATNWAPNTEAFF
CDR3nt: TGTGCCACCAACTGGGCGCCGAACACTGAAGCTTTCTTT
d_gene: .
j_gene: TRBJ1-1
len: 13
v_gene: TRBV10-3
abundance: .

CDR3aa: CASSFDSPAYEQYF
CDR3nt: TGTGCCAGCAGCTTTGACAGTCCGGCCTACGAGCAGTACTTC
d_gene: .
j_gene: TRBJ2-7
len: 14
v_gene: TRBV5-8
abundance: .

CDR3aa: CASSLGRAGASYEQYF
CDR3nt: TGTGCCAGCAGCTTAGGCCGAGCGGGGGCCTCCTACGAGCAGTACTTC
d_gene: TRBD2
j_gene: TRBJ2-7
len: 16
v_gene: TRBV13
abundance: .

CDR3aa: CASSQDSFGQKSAGNTIYF
CDR3nt: TGCGCCAGCAGCCAAGATTCCTTCGGACAGAAGTCGGCTGGAAACACCATATATTTT
d_gene: .
j_gene: TRBJ1-3
len: 19
v_gene: TRBV4-3
abundance: .

CDR3aa: CASSLNSGVGETQYF
CDR3nt: TGTGCCAGCAGCTTAAATTCAGGGGTGGGAGAGACCCAGTACTTC
d_gene: .
j_gene: TRBJ2-5
len: 15
v_gene: TRBV7-8
abundance: .

CDR3aa: CASSGRGSSYEQYF
CDR3nt: TGCGCCAGCAGCGGACGGGGGTCCTCCTACGAGCAGTACTTC
d_gene: .
j_gene: TRBJ2-7
len: 14
v_gene: TRBV4-1
abundance: .

CDR3aa: CASSLIPLAGGRWDKNIQYF
CDR3nt: TGCGCCAGCAGCCTTATTCCGCTAGCGGGGGGGCGGTGGGACAAAAACATTCAGTACTTC
d_gene: TRBD2
j_gene: TRBJ2-4
len: 20
v_gene: TRBV5-1
abundance: .

CDR3aa: CASSVGTSVETQYF
CDR3nt: TGTGCCAGCAGTGTGGGGACTAGCGTGGAGACCCAGTACTTC
d_gene: TRBD2
j_gene: TRBJ2-5
len: 14
v_gene: TRBV2
abundance: .

CDR3aa: CASSARQGIDEQYF
CDR3nt: TGTGCCAGCAGCGCAAGACAGGGAATAGACGAGCAGTACTTC
d_gene: TRBD1
j_gene: TRBJ2-7
len: 14
v_gene: TRBV7-9
abundance: .

CDR3aa: CACTSGGGDEQFF
CDR3nt: TGTGCCTGCACCTCCGGGGGGGGTGATGAGCAGTTCTTC
d_gene: TRBD2
j_gene: TRBJ2-1
len: 13
v_gene: TRBV6-5
abundance: .

CDR3aa: CASSPKTARNQPQHF
CDR3nt: TGTGCCAGCAGCCCCAAGACAGCTCGCAATCAGCCCCAGCATTTT
d_gene: .
j_gene: TRBJ1-5
len: 15
v_gene: TRBV6-5
abundance: .

CDR3aa: CASSQTGVSEEKLFF
CDR3nt: TGTGCCAGCTCTCAAACAGGGGTGTCGGAAGAAAAACTGTTTTTT
d_gene: TRBD1
j_gene: TRBJ1-4
len: 15
v_gene: TRBV18
abundance: .

CDR3aa: CASFGSAEEGISNQPQHF
CDR3nt: TGTGCCAGCTTCGGGTCCGCGGAAGAGGGAATAAGCAATCAGCCCCAGCATTTT
d_gene: .
j_gene: TRBJ1-5
len: 18
v_gene: TRBV21-1
abundance: .

CDR3aa: CSVGLLAGGPGEQFF
CDR3nt: TGCAGCGTTGGGTTACTAGCGGGGGGGCCAGGGGAGCAGTTCTTC
d_gene: TRBD2
j_gene: TRBJ2-1
len: 15
v_gene: TRBV29-1
abundance: .

CDR3aa: CASSESLGYPDGYTF
CDR3nt: TGTGCCAGCAGTGAAAGCTTGGGCTACCCCGATGGCTACACCTTC
d_gene: .
j_gene: TRBJ1-2
len: 15
v_gene: TRBV6-1
abundance: .

CDR3aa: CASTHRGSDEQYF
CDR3nt: TGTGCCAGTACCCATAGGGGCTCCGACGAGCAGTACTTC
d_gene: .
j_gene: TRBJ2-7
len: 13
v_gene: TRBV19
abundance: .

CDR3aa: CASSPGVRGTGELFF
CDR3nt: TGTGCCAGCAGCCCCGGGGTTCGGGGCACCGGGGAGCTGTTTTTT
d_gene: .
j_gene: TRBJ2-2
len: 15
v_gene: TRBV3-1/TRBV3-2
abundance: .

CDR3aa: CASTLAPGGSPLHF
CDR3nt: TGTGCCAGCACCCTTGCCCCCGGGGGTTCACCCCTCCACTTT
d_gene: .
j_gene: TRBJ1-6
len: 14
v_gene: TRBV9
abundance: .

CDR3aa: CASSPTTGQGTYGYTF
CDR3nt: TGCGCCAGCAGCCCCACAACCGGACAGGGGACCTATGGCTACACCTTC
d_gene: TRBD1
j_gene: TRBJ1-2
len: 16
v_gene: TRBV4-1
abundance: few

CDR3aa: CASSVGLDTQYF
CDR3nt: TGTGCCAGCAGCGTAGGTCTAGATACGCAGTATTTT
d_gene: .
j_gene: TRBJ2-3
len: 12
v_gene: TRBV9
abundance: once

CDR3aa: CASSPGLAGDNEQFF
CDR3nt: TGTGCCAGCAGCCCGGGACTAGCGGGGGATAATGAGCAGTTCTTC
d_gene: TRBD2
j_gene: TRBJ2-1
len: 15
v_gene: TRBV11-2
abundance: .

CDR3aa: CASSPYGTGSGGETQYF
CDR3nt: TGTGCCAGCTCACCTTACGGGACAGGGAGTGGAGGAGAGACCCAGTACTTC
d_gene: TRBD1
j_gene: TRBJ2-5
len: 17
v_gene: TRBV18
abundance: .

CDR3aa: CASSPGSNYGYTF
CDR3nt: TGTGCCAGCAGCCCCGGGTCTAACTATGGCTACACCTTC
d_gene: .
j_gene: TRBJ1-2
len: 13
v_gene: TRBV11-2
abundance: .

CDR3aa: CAISRERGASDTQYF
CDR3nt: TGTGCCATCAGTAGGGAGCGGGGGGCTTCCGATACGCAGTATTTT
d_gene: TRBD2
j_gene: TRBJ2-3
len: 15
v_gene: TRBV10-3
abundance: .

CDR3aa: CASSLSASSGTEAFF
CDR3nt: TGTGCCAGTAGTCTTAGTGCCAGTTCGGGCACTGAAGCTTTCTTT
d_gene: .
j_gene: TRBJ1-1
len: 15
v_gene: TRBV19
abundance: .

CDR3aa: CASSPSTGSYEQYF
CDR3nt: TGTGCCAGCAGTCCCTCCACGGGATCCTACGAGCAGTACTTC
d_gene: .
j_gene: TRBJ2-7
len: 14
v_gene: TRBV7-8
abundance: .